The T cell receptor beta chain under discussion was sequenced for a study of Ad26.COV2.S vaccination and SARS-CoV-2 variants. At the level of the study: The study gave Ad26.COV2.S intramuscularly, once or twice 56 days apart. Points from the study as a whole: Estimates derived from TCR breadth and depth analyses may have underestimated total T cell responses.

TCRdb's copy holds only in-frame clones and misses some; the assay was immunoSEQ multiplex PCR. The repertoire has 380,000 or so clones, roughly 90% of them found once; the top ten carry approximately 12%. The treatment here: some 19 received Ad26.COV2.S at low or high dose, single or two shots; roughly five received placebo; per-sample allocation not given. All samples were drawn on day 63, counting from the first vaccine or placebo injection. Aged 18-55 years, donor was enrolled in Boston in 2020. Turning to this clone: Antigen: not known.

V was cut by 1 base and J by 8 bases, with 15 bases left in between. The CDR3 is made up of 15 amino acids. CDR1 and CDR2 from the germline V gene are MGHRA and YSYEKL. The source material was peripheral blood, sampled in a trial of Ad26.COV2.S vaccine versus placebo. V is TRBV4-1 and J is TRBJ1-5; no definite D call. This TCR was recovered from a person aged 18-60 years who received the Ad26.COV2.S COVID-19 vaccine or a placebo. In nucleotides, the CDR3 is TGCGCCAGCAGCCAAGGATCGGAGATAATCGAGCCCCAGCATTTT. This codes for CASSQGSEIIEPQHF.